This T cell receptor beta chain appears in the sequencing data of a study of cytomegalovirus exposure and HLA in healthy donors (dated by TCRdb to the late 2010s). Looking at the study overall: An earlier analysis of 587 of the donors reported under 300 Gb of sequence data and 117 million unique TCR beta sequences obtained from roughly 180 million T cells. Roughly 300 gigabases of sequencing data and around 90 million unique TCR sequences made up an early release that covered over 550 HLA-typed donors. Of the 300 to 500 genotyped donors, roughly 76% were placed in the genetic ancestry cluster associated with self-reported Caucasian donors. The study aimed to test whether signatures of past pathogen exposure could be identified by cataloging public T cell receptors. The T cell repertoires of around 670 subjects were profiled by immunosequencing and related to cytomegalovirus serostatus. In addition to the first cohort of around 670 subjects, a separate validation cohort of 120 different subjects was used. To predict cytomegalovirus infection status, the study brought together high-throughput TCR immunosequencing, statistical association of individual TCRs with disease status, and machine learning. A later analysis re-analyzed previously published TCR beta repertoires from approximately 700 donors and added high-resolution HLA genotyping to study TCR occurrence patterns. Rather than drawing on any new phenotypic data, the later analysis identified candidate immune exposures from TCR beta sequences and the way those sequences occurred across donors. An earlier analysis of 587 of the donors used high-throughput TCR beta sequencing to judge whether each TCR beta V gene segment behaved as functional or pseudogenic. Donor age, sex, ethnicity and CMV serostatus were collected together with the repertoire data. Genome-wide SNP genotypes for about three fifths of the 666 donors were used in a later genetic analysis, which treated that subset as a discovery cohort. All discovery cohort repertoires had been generated on a single sequencing platform. HLA typing covered class I and class II loci at four-digit resolution. The number of donors typed differed by locus, with roughly 629-640 for A, B, C, DRB1 and DQB1, roughly 520 for DQA1, 600 to 610 for DPA1, and roughly 450 for DPB1. About five DR-DQ haplotypes were treated as single units for association and clustering because of strong linkage in the cohort. Across 300 to 500 genotyped donors of the cohort, an average of approximately 200,000 unique TCR beta nucleotide sequences per donor were sequenced, and about a sixth of those sequences were non-productive.

The cohort consisted of 666 healthy bone marrow donors. Cohort members were all nominally healthy when sampled, although unrecorded immune exposures were likely present. The donor tested CMV seropositive and was one of the 289 seropositive cohort members. Each donor provided a peripheral blood sample, and peripheral blood mononuclear cells were used for TCR beta sequencing. The Qiagen DNeasy Blood Extraction Kit was used to extract genomic DNA from the blood cell samples. The library was made by the immunoSEQ multiplex PCR assay. For the multiplex PCR, a mixture combining 60 forward primers for TCR Vbeta segments and 13 reverse primers for TCR Jbeta segments was used. The CDR3 region of rearranged TCR beta genes was amplified from genomic DNA with a multiplex PCR assay. On the Illumina HiSeq System, the amplified TCR beta libraries were sequenced as 87-base-pair reads. In the paper's pipeline: A later analysis tallied 70 million to 100 million unique TCR beta chains across the 650 to 750 repertoires, and some 10 million of those chains were shared by two or more donors. Raw reads were error-corrected and collapsed into unique sequences by a nearest-neighbor algorithm in which closely related sequences were merged to remove PCR and sequencing errors. To assign V, D and J gene segments, CDR3 sequences were aligned to IMGT reference sequences. For a sequence to be retained, at least a six-nucleotide match to both a V gene segment and a J gene segment was required. A rearrangement was called productive if the CDR3 had no stop codons and remained in frame with V and J, and every other rearrangement was called non-productive. CDR3 was defined according to IMGT convention as the region running from the second conserved V-encoded cysteine to the conserved J-encoded phenylalanine. The earlier analysis of about 500 of the donors excluded sequences that lacked an unambiguous match to a single V gene segment. In an earlier analysis of almost 600 of the donors, a V segment was called functional when productive rearrangements were above 56.7%, and segregating when the standard deviation between donors exceeded 5%. A statistical classification framework was developed to diagnose cytomegalovirus status using the catalog of TCR beta chain sequences. A later analysis assigned V and J genes by comparing TCR nucleotide sequences with IMGT/GENE-DB human TR gene sequences. In a later analysis, CDR3 sequences and most-parsimonious VDJ recombination scenarios were assigned using the TCRdist pipeline. In a later analysis, each TCR beta chain was defined by its CDR3 amino acid sequence together with its V-gene family, and reads lacking a unique V-gene family were excluded. A later analysis removed 500 to 650 highly shared, low-generation-probability nucleotide sequences to deal with suspected cross-contamination and a sequencing artifact. A later analysis calculated a clonal expansion index for each public chain from normalized within-repertoire ranks of inferred template counts. In a later analysis, generation probabilities were computed using a VDJ recombination model fitted to out-of-frame rearrangements, and the results were checked against IGoR. A later analysis scored TCR-TCR, TCR-HLA and TCR-CMV co-occurrence with hypergeometric tests, applying a repertoire-size bias correction to TCR pairs. A later analysis estimated false discovery rates by permuting HLA or CMV assignments 20 times. In a later analysis, co-occurring TCRs were grouped with DBSCAN, and TCRdist sequence similarity was added when clustering was performed within HLA-allele-positive subsets. For co-occurrence clustering, repertoires with fewer than 30,000 or more than 120,000 public chains were excluded, along with roughly five repertoires with anomalous nucleotide sharing. TCRdb's version of the immuneACCESS table is confined to in-frame rearrangements and falls short of the full clone set. An unresolved V gene accounts for under half of the shortfall where checked; the remainder is of unknown origin. D and trimming were read from the DNA, whereas the V and J calls and clone size are those reported in that table. This sample gives about 100,000 clones in total; around 79% of them show up just once. Around 14% of the sample rests with the top ten.

The study at large found these results: Some IMGT-functional V segments, including TRBV6-2 and TRBV6-3, could not be distinguished by the 87-base-pair reads and were therefore excluded. According to the authors, the approach could potentially be generalized to other disease states and immunological phenotypes. The earlier analysis of approximately 540 of the donors excluded approximately 15 rarely observed V segments, including chromosome 9 orphons, because counts were too low. Linkage disequilibrium might explain the correlated functional status among segregating V segments, but an unknown experimental factor could not be ruled out. A later genetic analysis reported fewer N-insertions in productive TCRs among donors in an Asian-associated ancestry cluster than the roughly 700-donor mean. In a later analysis, over 15,000 TCR beta sequences were associated with specific HLA alleles at a false discovery rate of 0.05. The study listed 164 TCR beta chains as associated with cytomegalovirus. When HLA alleles, especially DR and DQ, strongly co-occurred, TCR associations were difficult to assign to individual alleles. The classifier was reported to diagnose cytomegalovirus status with high specificity and sensitivity in both the original cohort and the validation cohort. A further reported finding was that TCR beta sequences accurately predicted the HLA-A and HLA-B alleles for most subjects in the first cohort. In a later analysis, HLA-associated TCR beta chains showed more clonal expansion and lower generation probabilities than non-associated chains that were equally common. Most TCR sequences were observed very rarely across donors, whereas some public TCRs were present in many individuals. The sequencing pipeline was judged likely to have produced a cluster of highly shared sequence variants as a technical artifact. HLA typing was unavailable for some donors at each locus, so association tests used only the typed subset. A later analysis reported that several top co-occurrence clusters appeared linked to parvovirus B19, influenza, CMV and Epstein-Barr virus. In a later analysis, most CMV-associated TCR beta chains were found to appear HLA-restricted, with HLA associations seemingly driven largely by CMV exposure. Presence/absence analyses assumed roughly uniform sequencing depth across donors, an assumption that may not hold. Immune exposure information for the cohort was limited to CMV serostatus. In an earlier analysis of approximately 590 of the donors, most TCR beta V segments were observed in productive rearrangements about 87% or about 30% of the time, broadly matching IMGT annotations. Only TCR beta chains were sequenced in this cohort, and the absence of alpha or paired-chain data limited detectable features. In a later analysis, TCR association rates were found to vary across HLA loci, with the most associated TCRs seen for DRB1 alleles and the fewest for HLA-C alleles. An association between a missense DCLRE1C variant and V-gene and J-gene trimming of TCR beta chains was found in a later genetic analysis and replicated in an independent cohort. In vitro tests confirmed that a few of the cytomegalovirus-associated TCR beta chains recognize cytomegalovirus antigens.

According to the germline V gene, CDR1 reads SNHLY and CDR2 reads FYNNEI. Measured from the cysteine to the phenylalanine, the CDR3 is 16 residues long. The entry retains the CDR3 DNA only, 48 bases that are in frame from base 1. Trimming removed 3 bases from V and 5 bases from J; the gene matches leave 5 bases unexplained. In this sample, this clone turned up a few times. There is no known antigen for this receptor. Qualities for individual bases were not recorded, and no much larger clone is one base off. The TCR was taken from a male donor in good health and CMV-seropositive. The sequenced material came from PBMCs. The rearrangement joined TRBV2 to TRBJ2-3, and TRBD2 aligns with 13 junction nucleotides. The DNA sequence is as follows: TGTGCCAGCAGTGAGCGGACTAGCGGGGGAAAAGATACGCAGTATTTT. Translated, it reads CASSERTSGGKDTQYF.